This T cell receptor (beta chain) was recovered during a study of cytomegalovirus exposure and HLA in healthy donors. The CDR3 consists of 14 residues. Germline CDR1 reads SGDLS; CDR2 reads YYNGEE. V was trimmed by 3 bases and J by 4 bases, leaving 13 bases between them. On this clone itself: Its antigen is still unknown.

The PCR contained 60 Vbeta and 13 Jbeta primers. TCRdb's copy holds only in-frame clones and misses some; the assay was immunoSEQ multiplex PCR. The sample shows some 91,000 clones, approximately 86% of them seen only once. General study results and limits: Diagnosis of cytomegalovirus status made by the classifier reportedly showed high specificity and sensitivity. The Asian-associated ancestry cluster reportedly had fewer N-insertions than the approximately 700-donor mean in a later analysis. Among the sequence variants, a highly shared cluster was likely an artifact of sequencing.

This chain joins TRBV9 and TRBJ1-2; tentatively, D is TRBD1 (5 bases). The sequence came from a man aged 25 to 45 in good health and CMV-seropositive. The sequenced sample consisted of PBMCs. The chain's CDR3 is CASSGHRTIYGYTF. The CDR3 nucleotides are TGTGCCAGCAGCGGTCACAGGACGATCTATGGCTACACCTTC.